This note documents a single T cell receptor (beta chain) sequence. The data were obtained in a study of blood T cell repertoires in COVID-19. Trimming removed 4 bases from V and 4 bases from J, with 14 bases in between. The CDR3 extends over 14 amino acids. The V gene's germline CDR1 is SGHRS and CDR2 YFSETQ. Clones were read by immunoSEQ multiplex PCR, and TCRdb kept only the in-frame ones, dropping some. The table has tens of thousands of clones, approximately 86% seen once. V usage is TRBV5-1 and J usage is TRBJ2-5; tentatively, D is TRBD2 (6 bases). Sequencing was carried out using peripheral blood. This clonotype was obtained from a woman between 70 and 85 years old with acute or convalescent COVID-19. CDR3 sequence (DNA): TGCGCCAGCAGCACCGGGGGTCGAGGAGAGACCCAGTACTTC. Its translation is CASSTGGRGETQYF.